This entry lists 5 T cell receptor beta chains sequenced from one sample in a study of CD8+ T cells in alopecia areata. cDNA reverse transcribed from extracted RNA served as the sequencing template. Repertoires were generated with immunoSEQ multiplex PCR, while TCRdb's copy carries only in-frame clones and drops some. This repertoire shows over 150,000 clones, 55% to 70% found once; its top ten account for roughly 3.3%. Noted treatment: oral pan-JAK inhibitor, 5-10 mg twice daily. The sequenced sample was CD4+ T cells sorted from blood, obtained at week 4, from a patient treated with tofacitinib. These receptors were collected from a human donor with alopecia areata.

V and J are TRBV12-5 and TRBJ2-6, with 7 positions matching TRBD1. In germline, CDR1 is LGHNT, CDR2 FRNRAP. CDR3 length equals 18 residues. The J segment lost 0 bases and the V segment lost 0 bases, leaving 5 bases of the junction unmatched. This chain's CDR3 is CASGLVQGQTSGANVLTF. The CDR3 DNA is TGTGCTAGTGGTTTGGTACAGGGACAGACCTCTGGGGCCAACGTCCTGACTTTC.

This clone occurred a few times. V is TRBV28 and J is TRBJ2-5; 7 bases align to TRBD1. Per germline, CDR1 MDHEN and CDR2 SYDVKM. CDR3 size: 13 residues. With 6 bases clipped from V and 3 bases from J, the junction kept 4 bases outside the gene matches. The CDR3 DNA follows: TGTGCCAGCAGCCTTGACAGGGAAGAGACCCAGTACTTC. This translates into CASSLDREETQYF.

V usage is TRBV30 and J usage is TRBJ1-1; D is perhaps TRBD1 (5 bases). Per germline, CDR1 GTSNPN and CDR2 SVGIG (reference sequence). CDR3 length: 13 residues. V shed 3 bases and J shed 0 bases, with 8 bases lying between them. CDR3 protein: CAWSGQMNTEAFF. CDR3 nucleotides: TGTGCCTGGAGCGGACAAATGAACACTGAAGCTTTCTTT. Supplemented by reference TRBV30 and TRBJ1-1, the full variable domain reads SQTIHQWPATLVQPVGSPLSLECTVEGTSNPNLYWYRQAAGRGLQLLFYSVGIGQISSEVPQNLSASRPQDRQFILSSKKLLLSDSGFYLCAWSGQMNTEAFFGQGTRLTVV.

J is TRBJ1-6 and V is TRBV30; TRBD1 is a possible D gene (6 bases). CDR1 is GTSNPN, CDR2 SVGIG, per germline (reference sequence). V gave up 7 bases and J gave up 0 bases, with 10 bases separating them. The CDR3 runs 14 residues. The DNA for the CDR3 is TGTGCCTCAGGGGCACCCTCCTATAATTCACCCCTCCACTTT. This translates into CASGAPSYNSPLHF. The full variable domain, rest sourced from reference TRBV30 and TRBJ1-6, is SQTIHQWPATLVQPVGSPLSLECTVEGTSNPNLYWYRQAAGRGLQLLFYSVGIGQISSEVPQNLSASRPQDRQFILSSKKLLLSDSGFYLCASGAPSYNSPLHFGNGTRLTVT.

This clone has just a few counts. The CDR3 loop is CSVRLVKGARNEQFF. The CDR3 coding sequence is TGCAGCGTCCGATTAGTCAAAGGGGCTCGCAATGAGCAGTTCTTC. V gene TRBV29-1 combines with J gene TRBJ2-1; the D gene is possibly TRBD1 (5 bases). Germline CDR1 SQVTM, CDR2 ANQGSEA. The CDR3 totals 15 residues. Trimming removed 6 bases from V and 6 bases from J, with 21 bases in between.